Detailed here is one TCR beta chain. This receptor's antigen is unknown. No much larger clone exists at a distance of one base, and base qualities are not known. The data stem from a study of early stage breast cancer tumors listed by TCRdb under 2017. Turning to the overall study: Of the roughly 17 invasive breast tumors, about a dozen were found to be estrogen receptor-positive, progesterone receptor-positive and HER2-negative. About 70% of the 12 ER+/PR+/HER2- tumors were invasive ductal carcinomas, while the other four were invasive lobular carcinomas. The average read coverage per sample was around 10-fold. Across all samples, 2,500,000 or so templates representing roughly 1,100,000 unique clonotypes were detected.

Each sample was amplified in two independent genomic DNA replicates, using approximately 0.5 ug for blood and 1.5 ug for tumor or normal breast. TCRB sequencing of genomic DNA was carried out with the ImmunoSeq Intro kit according to the manufacturer's instructions. Multiplex PCR ran approximately 34 cycles with proprietary primers and spike-in control sequences for absolute quantification. Single-end 150-bp reads were used to sequence an 87-bp fragment spanning the CDR3 and the flanking V and J genes. Seven samples, each with two replicates, were multiplexed per lane of an Illumina MiSeq using version 3.0 chemistry. The original pipeline was this. Raw data were processed with the vendor's proprietary pipeline, and both replicates were merged into a single result per sample. To define clonotypes, the study grouped productive rearrangements that shared the V-gene family, CDR3 amino acid sequence and J-gene segment. Clonality was calculated as 1 minus the normalized Shannon entropy (Pielou evenness) of TCRB abundances. T cell density was estimated as total templates divided by the number of input cells, with the number of input cells inferred from the DNA input amount. Recon, run with its default parameters, was used to estimate overall repertoire diversity and clonality. A clonotype was considered tumor-enriched if its abundance in tumor exceeded 0.1% and was at least 32-fold higher than its abundance in normal breast. Drawn from immuneACCESS, this table holds only the in-frame rearrangements with V and J called that TCRdb kept. Clones are partly lost; checked studies trace under half to an unresolved V gene and leave the rest unexplained. The DNA was the basis for D and trimming; V, J and clone size are from that table. The sample contains 25,000 to 35,000 clones, about 60% of them found a single time. The leading ten clones occupy 7.5% to 9.5% of the sample.

What the authors observed across the whole study: Chain pairing and functional markers such as CD4, CD8 and FOXP3 were missed by bulk genomic DNA sequencing of unsorted cells. Repertoires from blood resembled normal breast more closely than tumor, and using blood as a reference for each tissue separated tumor from normal in about 85% of the 16 patients. The small cohort size prevented analysis by tumor subtype. Enriched TCRB sequences shared across patients were found to be mostly commonly generated sequences that were unlikely to play an important role in the tumor microenvironment. Compared with adjacent normal breast tissue, tumors had higher clonality and roughly 2.5-fold greater T cell density.

Trimming costs V 4 bases and J 5 bases, and their ends lie 14 bases apart. From the cysteine up to the phenylalanine, the CDR3 has a length of 13 residues. This entry keeps only the CDR3 DNA: 39 bases, framed from base 1. Via the germline V gene, CDR1 is SQVTM and CDR2 ANQGSEA. About 20-50 mg of tumor tissue was diced, and more than 2.5 ug of DNA was typically obtained. The study profiled bulk TCR beta-chain repertoires in matched peripheral blood, tumor and adjacent normal breast tissue taken from about 15 patients with early-stage breast cancer. After resection, visually identified tumor tissue was excised and placed in prechilled RNAlater. Using a TissueLyser II, about 17-50 mg of tumor tissue was diced and homogenized in RLTplus buffer with beta-mercaptoethanol and antifoaming agent. The Qiagen AllPrep DNA/RNA Mini kit was used to extract genomic DNA.

The sequence was collected from a person aged 50-59 years with breast cancer. The chain couples TRBV29-1 to TRBJ2-5; the D gene cannot be resolved reliably. The sequenced material came from breast tumor tissue. CDR3 reads: CSVVSPPGETQYF. In nucleotide form, the sequence is TGCAGCGTTGTCTCCCCGCCCGGGGAGACCCAGTACTTC.